This passage covers 25 T cell receptor beta chains from one sample sequenced in a study of T cell responses to AZD1222 COVID-19 vaccine. Using immunoSEQ multiplex PCR, the repertoire was profiled, and TCRdb retains in-frame clones only, with some absent. The table shows about 150,000 clones, with around 88% occurring only once. Sequenced material: peripheral blood, taken 28 days after the second AZD1222 dose. Every receptor here comes from an adult who received the AZD1222 COVID-19 vaccine.

V gene TRBV5-1 combines with J gene TRBJ2-7; TRBD1 aligns across 8 bases. J gave up 4 bases and V 4 bases, and 13 bases lay outside the gene matches. The length of the CDR3 is 16 residues. Per the germline V gene, CDR1 is SGHRS and CDR2 is YFSETQ. The CDR3 region is CASSAFKGQGLYEQYF. CDR3 nucleotides: TGCGCCAGCAGCGCCTTTAAAGGACAGGGATTATACGAGCAGTACTTC. Combining the CDR3 with reference TRBV5-1 and TRBJ2-7 gives the whole variable domain KAGVTQTPRYLIKTRGQQVTLSCSPISGHRSVSWYQQTPGQGLQFLFEYFSETQRNKGNFPGRFSGRQFSNSRSEMNVSTLELGDSALYLCASSAFKGQGLYEQYFGPGTRLTVT.

The gene calls are TRBV7-9 and TRBJ1-6; no firm D call. The CDR3 is 15 amino acids. In germline, CDR1 is SEHNR, CDR2 FQNEAQ (reference sequence). Trimming removed 5 bases from V and 5 bases from J, with 13 bases in between. The CDR3 sequence: CASSLRSGDNSPLHF. The DNA of the CDR3 is TGTGCCAGCAGCCTGCGTTCGGGCGATAATTCACCCCTCCACTTT. The full variable domain, its missing parts supplied by reference TRBV7-9 and TRBJ1-6, is DTGVSQNPRHKITKRGQNVTFRCDPISEHNRLYWYRQTLGQGPEFLTYFQNEAQLEKSRLLSDRFSAERPKGSFSTLEIQRTEQGDSAMYLCASSLRSGDNSPLHFGNGTRLTVT.

The CDR3 sequence is CASSQPGRNSGNTIYF. The CDR3 DNA reads TGCGCCAGCAGCCAACCAGGACGGAACTCTGGAAACACCATATATTTT. The V call is TRBV4-1, the J call TRBJ1-3; D remains ambiguous. This CDR3 comprises 16 residues. The V end lost 2 bases, the J end lost 0 bases, and 11 bases lay between the germline ends. The germline CDR1 and CDR2 sequences are MGHRA and YSYEKL.

The chain carries TRBV4-2 and TRBJ1-2; a weak D match, TRBD1 (6 bases). Germline CDR1 reads LGHNA; CDR2 reads YNFKEQ. CDR3 length: 17 amino acids. V shed 1 base and J shed 6 bases, with 21 bases lying between them. DNA for the CDR3: TGTGCCAGCAGCCAAGGGCGACTGTTGGGGGCGGAGGATGGCTACACCTTC. Its translation is CASSQGRLLGAEDGYTF.

The rearrangement links TRBV19 to TRBJ1-3, with TRBD1 as a possible D gene (6 bases). The CDR3 spans 16 residues. CDR1 and CDR2 (germline): LNHDA, SQIVND (reference sequence). The V end lost 5 bases, the J end lost 0 bases, and 14 bases lay between the germline ends. Written as DNA, the CDR3 is TGTGCCAGTAGTCTTGGGGGGCCCCACTCTGGAAACACCATATATTTT. As protein: CASSLGGPHSGNTIYF.

The chain uses TRBV18 and TRBJ1-2; 10 bases map to TRBD1. The CDR3 runs to 15 residues. Germline CDR1 is KGHSH and CDR2 is LQKENI. J lost 3 bases, V lost 3 bases, and 4 bases had no gene match. The CDR3 region has the DNA TGTGCCAGCTCACCGCGACAGGGGGCGCACTATGGCTACACCTTC. Protein: CASSPRQGAHYGYTF. Using reference TRBV18 and TRBJ1-2 for the parts outside the CDR3, the full variable domain is NAGVMQNPRHLVRRRGQEARLRCSPMKGHSHVYWYRQLPEEGLKFMVYLQKENIIDESGMPKERFSAEFPKEGPSILRIQQVVRGDSAAYFCASSPRQGAHYGYTFGSGTRLTVV.

The V gene is TRBV7-2, the J gene TRBJ1-2, with a tentative D call TRBD1 (5 bases). The CDR3 consists of 15 residues. Germline V gene data show CDR1 as SGHTA and CDR2 as FQGNSA. V lost 2 bases and J 5 bases, leaving 15 bases between the germline ends. The CDR3 sequence: CASSLMAGRVYGYTF. Written as DNA, the CDR3 is TGTGCCAGCAGCTTAATGGCAGGGAGAGTATATGGCTACACCTTC.

The V call is TRBV3-1 (or the pseudogene TRBV3-2), the J call TRBJ2-7; TRBD1 agrees at 7 bases. Germline loops: CDR1 LGHDT, CDR2 YNNKEL (reference sequence). The V gene end was trimmed by 4 bases and the J gene end by 6 bases; junction bases not matched to a gene: 6. The CDR3 consists of 13 residues. This chain's CDR3 is CASSLTGWSEQYF. The CDR3 DNA is TGTGCCAGCAGCCTGACAGGGTGGTCCGAGCAGTACTTC.

The chain carries TRBV15 and TRBJ1-3; 7 bases agree with TRBD1. Per the germline V gene, CDR1 is LNHNV and CDR2 is YYDKDF (reference sequence). There are 13 residues in the CDR3. J gave up 1 base and V 9 bases, and 3 bases lay outside the gene matches. As DNA, the CDR3 is TGTGCCACTTCAGGGGGATCTGGAAACACCATATATTTT. It encodes CATSGGSGNTIYF.

This clone was picked up a small number of times. The CDR3 DNA is TGTGCCAGCACCCTGCTGGACAGGGTGGCGGCAGCTTTCTTT. This codes for CASTLLDRVAAAFF. The chain is built from TRBV7-9 and TRBJ1-1; 8 nucleotides agree with TRBD1. Germline CDR1 and CDR2: SEHNR and FQNEAQ (reference sequence). Trimming cost V 7 bases and J 10 bases; bases outside gene matches: 14. The CDR3 spans 14 residues.

V gene TRBV19 combines with J gene TRBJ1-3; D not certain. The CDR3 spans 17 residues. V shed 4 bases and J shed 0 bases, with 16 bases lying between them. Per germline, CDR1 LNHDA and CDR2 SQIVND (reference sequence). Here the CDR3 DNA reads TGTGCCAGTAGTACCCCTCGGACGGCCCTCTCTGGAAACACCATATATTTT. This gives the protein CASSTPRTALSGNTIYF.

This sequence joins TRBV5-1 and TRBJ1-4, with TRBD1 identical over 8 bases. The CDR3 covers 18 residues. Trimming took 1 base from V and 3 from J; bases not matched to a gene: 11. Per the germline V gene, CDR1 is SGHRS and CDR2 is YFSETQ. CDR3 bases: TGCGCCAGCAGCTTGCTGGGTGGCAGGGGGCGTCCTAATGAAAAACTGTTTTTT. It yields the protein CASSLLGGRGRPNEKLFF.

The chain's CDR3 is CASSLQGARGDEQYF. Written as DNA, the CDR3 is TGCGCCAGCAGCTTGCAAGGGGCGCGGGGGGACGAGCAGTACTTC. V and J are TRBV5-1 and TRBJ2-7, with 8 nucleotides matching TRBD2. V dropped 1 base and J dropped 5; count of bases not matched to a gene: 8. This CDR3 region has 15 residues. Germline CDR1 SGHRS, CDR2 YFSETQ.

V is TRBV13 and J is TRBJ1-6, with 8 bases matching TRBD1. Trimming removed 3 bases from V and 5 bases from J; junction bases left unmatched: 3. This CDR3 has 15 amino acids. Germline V gene lookup returns CDR1 PRHDT and CDR2 FYEKMQ (reference sequence). As DNA, the CDR3 is TGTGCCAGCAGCTTTGTGGACAGGGATAATTCACCCCTCCACTTT. It codes for CASSFVDRDNSPLHF.

This chain connects TRBV2 to TRBJ1-5, with unresolved D. The CDR3 is 15 amino acids. The V end lost 7 bases, the J end lost 0 bases, and 13 bases lay between the germline ends. Germline V lookup: CDR1 SNHLY, CDR2 FYNNEI. In nucleotides, the CDR3 is TGTGCCAGCACCCGATCGATGAATAGCAATCAGCCCCAGCATTTT. Its protein is CASTRSMNSNQPQHF.

The chain recombines TRBV13 with TRBJ1-1; D uncertain. Germline V gene sequence: CDR1 PRHDT, CDR2 FYEKMQ (reference sequence). The CDR3 has 16 residues. The V end was cut by 1 base, the J end by 0 bases, with 12 bases between. The CDR3 region has the DNA TGTGCCAGCAGCTTAGTACGAATATCTATGAACACTGAAGCTTTCTTT. It encodes CASSLVRISMNTEAFF.

The chain employs TRBV18 and TRBJ2-4, with D uncertain. The CDR3 runs to 17 residues. With 0 bases removed from V and 0 bases from J, the gap between germline ends came to 12 bases. Per germline, CDR1 KGHSH and CDR2 LQKENI. The CDR3 DNA sequence: TGTGCCAGCTCACCACCCGGGTGGGCACAAGCCAAAAACATTCAGTACTTC. Residues: CASSPPGWAQAKNIQYF.

The rearrangement links TRBV9 to TRBJ2-7; 8 nucleotides agree with TRBD1. Germline V gene sequence: CDR1 SGDLS, CDR2 YYNGEE. V gave up 2 bases and J gave up 4 bases; unmatched junction bases: 14. The CDR3 spans 17 residues. CDR3 amino acids: CASSVGMFRDRSYEQYF. CDR3 coding DNA: TGTGCCAGCAGCGTGGGGATGTTTCGGGACAGGTCTTACGAGCAGTACTTC.

The V call is TRBV2, the J call TRBJ2-7; TRBD1 matches 9 bases. V was clipped by 5 bases and J by 3 bases; unmatched bases: 5. This CDR3 has 14 residues. Germline loops: CDR1 SNHLY, CDR2 FYNNEI. DNA for the CDR3: TGTGCCAGCAGTACCGCGGGACAGGGCTACGAGCAGTACTTC. It translates to CASSTAGQGYEQYF.

The J gene is TRBJ2-7, the V gene TRBV6-2 or TRBV6-3; 9 nucleotides line up with TRBD2. CDR3 size: 15 residues. Per germline, CDR1 MNHEY and CDR2 SVGEGT. The junction had 3 bases not matched to a gene; V was cut back by 2 bases and J by 1 base. The CDR3 loop is CASSYRTSESYEQYF. CDR3 coding DNA: TGTGCCAGCAGTTACCGGACTAGCGAATCCTACGAGCAGTACTTC.

V gene TRBV13 combines with J gene TRBJ1-1; 11 nucleotides align to TRBD1. J gave up 3 bases and V 3 bases, and 3 bases lay outside the gene matches. Germline CDR1 is PRHDT and CDR2 is FYEKMQ (reference sequence). CDR3 length equals 15 residues. The CDR3, as DNA: TGTGCCAGCAGCTTCCGGGACAGGGGGTACACTGAAGCTTTCTTT. Protein: CASSFRDRGYTEAFF. Using reference TRBV13 and TRBJ1-1 for the parts outside the CDR3, the full variable domain is AAGVIQSPRHLIKEKRETATLKCYPIPRHDTVYWYQQGPGQDPQFLISFYEKMQSDKGSIPDRFSAQQFSDYHSELNMSSLELGDSALYFCASSFRDRGYTEAFFGQGTRLTVV.

This clone appeared a single time. The V gene is TRBV29-1, the J gene TRBJ1-1; TRBD1 agrees at 7 bases. Germline loops: CDR1 SQVTM, CDR2 ANQGSEA. With 7 bases clipped from V and 8 bases from J, the junction kept 4 bases outside the gene matches. The CDR3 spans 10 residues. CDR3 in amino acids: CSAGDREAFF. The CDR3, as DNA: TGCAGCGCCGGGGACAGAGAAGCTTTCTTT.

This sequence joins TRBV5-1 and TRBJ2-1; unclear D gene. The V end was cut by 7 bases, the J end by 6 bases, with 14 bases between. Germline loops: CDR1 SGHRS, CDR2 YFSETQ. This CDR3 is built from 13 residues. The CDR3 loop reads CASPLPVPNEQFF. CDR3 sequence (DNA): TGCGCCAGCCCCCTACCGGTCCCCAATGAGCAGTTCTTC.

Only a few counts were recorded for this clone. The chain links TRBV30 to TRBJ2-2, with TRBD2 identical over 8 bases. CDR1 is GTSNPN, CDR2 SVGIG, per germline (reference sequence). CDR3 length: 18 amino acids. V lost 1 base and J lost 6; bases outside the gene matches: 16. The CDR3 here is CAWSEREWLAGGPGELFF. The CDR3 DNA reads as TGTGCCTGGAGTGAGAGGGAGTGGCTAGCGGGTGGACCCGGGGAGCTGTTTTTT. The full variable domain, with the rest looked up from reference TRBV30 and TRBJ2-2, is SQTIHQWPATLVQPVGSPLSLECTVEGTSNPNLYWYRQAAGRGLQLLFYSVGIGQISSEVPQNLSASRPQDRQFILSSKKLLLSDSGFYLCAWSEREWLAGGPGELFFGEGSRLTVL.

The genes are TRBV6-2 or TRBV6-3 and TRBJ1-2, with 7 bases fitting TRBD1. Per the germline V gene, CDR1 is MNHEY and CDR2 is SVGEGT. With V trimmed by 6 bases and J by 1 base, 8 bases remained unmatched. The CDR3 is made up of 15 amino acids. This CDR3 reads CASSSTQGVNYGYTF. CDR3 bases: TGTGCCAGCAGCTCTACCCAGGGGGTTAACTATGGCTACACCTTC.